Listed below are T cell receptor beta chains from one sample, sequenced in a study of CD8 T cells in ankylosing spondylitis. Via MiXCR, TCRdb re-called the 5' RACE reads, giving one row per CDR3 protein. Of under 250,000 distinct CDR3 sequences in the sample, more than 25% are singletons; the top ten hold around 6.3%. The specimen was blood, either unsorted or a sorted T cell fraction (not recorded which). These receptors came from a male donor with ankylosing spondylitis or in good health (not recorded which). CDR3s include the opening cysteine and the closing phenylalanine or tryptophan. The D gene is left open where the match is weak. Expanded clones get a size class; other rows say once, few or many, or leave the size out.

TGTGCCAGCAGCTTGGGCCGGACCTACTACGAGCAGTACTTC	CASSLGRTYYEQYF	TRBV5-6	TRBJ2-7	-	-
TGCGCCAGCAGCGAGGATGTGCCCACGCCCACAGATACGCAGTATTTT	CASSEDVPTPTDTQYF	TRBV5-1	TRBJ2-3	many	-
TGTGCCACCAGTGACGCCGGGACGGCTAATGAAAAACTGTTTTTT	CATSDAGTANEKLFF	TRBV24-1	TRBJ1-4	many	-
TGTGCCAGCAGGACGGGGGCCCCCTACGAGCAGTACTTC	CASRTGAPYEQYF	TRBV7-2	TRBJ2-7	-	-
TGTGCCAGCAGCCCTCAGGGGCCCACGGGACTAGCGGGAGAAACCGGGGAGCTGTTTTTT	CASSPQGPTGLAGETGELFF	TRBV6-2/TRBV6-3	TRBJ2-2	many	TRBD2
TGCAGCGTTGGACGGACAGGGGAGGGGGAGACCCAGTACTTC	CSVGRTGEGETQYF	TRBV29-1	TRBJ2-5	few	TRBD1
TGTGCCAGCAGGCGACTAGGTTCCCCTTCTAATGAGCAGTTCTTC	CASRRLGSPSNEQFF	TRBV27	TRBJ2-1	many	-
TGTGCCAGCTCACCCACCTTGGCAGAGACCCAGTACTTC	CASSPTLAETQYF	TRBV18	TRBJ2-5	few	-
TGCGCCAGCAGCTTGGTGTCTGACTACGAGCAGTACTTC	CASSLVSDYEQYF	TRBV5-1	TRBJ2-7	-	-
TGTGCCAGCAGTTATACTAACGGTGGCTACACCTTC	CASSYTNGGYTF	TRBV6-5	TRBJ1-2	-	-
TGTGCCAGCAGTCCCACCAGTAGCTGGACTAGTGGAGACTACGAGCAGTACTTC	CASSPTSSWTSGDYEQYF	TRBV27	TRBJ2-7	-	TRBD2